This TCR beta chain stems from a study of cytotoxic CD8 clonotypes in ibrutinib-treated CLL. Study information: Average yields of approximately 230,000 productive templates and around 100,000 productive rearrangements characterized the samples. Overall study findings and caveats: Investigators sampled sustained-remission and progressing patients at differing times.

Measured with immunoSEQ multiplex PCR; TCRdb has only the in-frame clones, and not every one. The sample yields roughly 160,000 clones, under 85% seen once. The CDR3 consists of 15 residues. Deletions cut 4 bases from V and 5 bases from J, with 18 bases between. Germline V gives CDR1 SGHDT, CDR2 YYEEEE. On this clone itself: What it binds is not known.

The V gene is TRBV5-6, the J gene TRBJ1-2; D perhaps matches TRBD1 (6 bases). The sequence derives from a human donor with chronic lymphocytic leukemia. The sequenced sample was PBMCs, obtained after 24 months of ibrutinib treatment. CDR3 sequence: CASSPRGGAHYGYTF. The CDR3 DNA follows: TGTGCCAGCAGCCCCCGGGGGGGGGCGCATTATGGCTACACCTTC.